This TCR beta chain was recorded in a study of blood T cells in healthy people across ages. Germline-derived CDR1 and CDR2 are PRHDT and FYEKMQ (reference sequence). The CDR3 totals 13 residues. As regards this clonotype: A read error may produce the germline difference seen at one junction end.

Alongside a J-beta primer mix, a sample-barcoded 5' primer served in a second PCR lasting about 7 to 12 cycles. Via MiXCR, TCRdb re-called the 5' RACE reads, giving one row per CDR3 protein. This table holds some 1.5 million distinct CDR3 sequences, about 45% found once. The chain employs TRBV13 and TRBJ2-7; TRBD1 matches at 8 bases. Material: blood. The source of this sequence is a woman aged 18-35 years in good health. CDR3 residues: CASSFSAGGLEDF. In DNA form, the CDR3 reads TGTGCCAGCAGCTTCTCGGCAGGGGGCTTGGAGGACTTC.